The clone carrying this T cell receptor beta chain was picked up a small number of times. The antigen remains unidentified. The CDR3 covers 15 residues. CDR1 is DFQATT and CDR2 is SNEGSKA in the germline V gene (reference sequence). The V gene lost 5 bases and the J gene lost 0 bases, with 16 bases spanning the gap. The sample comes from a study of T cell repertoires in cytomegalovirus infection. Across the study: TCR beta signatures that were public indicated CMV infection and matching HLA type. Study findings and constraints: The study found HLA-C-restricted CMV-specific TCR beta clonotypes dominating the ex vivo response.

TCRdb reprocessed the reads with MiXCR, giving one entry per CDR3 protein. The data contain 270,000 or so distinct CDR3 sequences, about 15% of them singletons. What was sequenced was CD8+ T cells from PBMCs. The rearrangement links TRBV20-1 to TRBJ1-2, with D perhaps matching TRBD1 (5 bases). This receptor was identified in a human donor in good health (CMV status not recorded). Some clones in this sample may be carry-over from other donors' samples. The CDR3 DNA is TGCAGTGCTTTTAGCGGGGACGGCACTAACTATGGCTACACCTTC. Translating gives CSAFSGDGTNYGYTF.